A selection of T cell receptor beta chains follows, all from one sample in a study of CD8 T cells in Susac syndrome. TCRdb called the immunoSEQ multiplex PCR reads again in MiXCR, with one record for every CDR3 protein. The table records 200,000 to 250,000 distinct CDR3 sequences, 85% to 95% of them present only once. Sequences were obtained from CD4+ T cells from PBMCs. The receptor source for this set is a human donor with multiple sclerosis. The CDR3 runs from the conserved cysteine through the conserved F or W. D genes are given only for firm matches. For some rows the clone size is stated as once, few or many, or as a class when expanded; others skip it.

TRBJ2-3 NA NA TRBV20-1 TGCAGTGCTAGTGGGGCCGGGGTACCCACAGATACGCAGTATTTT CSASGAGVPTDTQYF
TRBJ1-1 NA once TRBV25-1 TGTGCCAGCAGGAGGCGGGGAGGAGACACTGAAGCTTTCTTT CASRRRGGDTEAFF
TRBJ2-2 NA NA TRBV30 TGTGCCTGGGGCCGGGGGCCGAACACCGGGGAGCTGTTTTTT CAWGRGPNTGELFF
TRBJ2-2 NA NA TRBV10-3 TGTGCCATCAGTGAGTCCCGGGACCAATCGAACACCGGGGAGCTGTTTTTT CAISESRDQSNTGELFF
TRBJ1-2 NA NA TRBV30 TGTACCCGAGCCGGCCCTGGGACTGGCTACACCTTC CTRAGPGTGYTF
TRBJ2-7 NA NA TRBV3-1 TGTGCCAGCAGCCAAGAATGGAACTCCGCCCACGAGCAGTACTTC CASSQEWNSAHEQYF
TRBJ1-5 NA NA TRBV19 TGTGCCAGTACGGGGGGCGCTGACAGGCCTCCCCAGCATTTT CASTGGADRPPQHF
TRBJ1-1 TRBD1 NA TRBV5-4 TGTGCCAGCAGCCCTCGGACAGGGACGCCTGAAGCTTTCTTT CASSPRTGTPEAFF
TRBJ1-5 TRBD1 NA TRBV30 TGTGCCTGGAGTGACAAGGGGGCTCAGCCCCAGCATTTT CAWSDKGAQPQHF
TRBJ1-5 NA NA TRBV18 TGTGCCAGCTCTCCGGACGGTAACAATCAGCCCCAGCATTTT CASSPDGNNQPQHF
TRBJ1-5 NA NA TRBV2 TGTGCCAGCAGTGCCACATATAGCAATCAGCCCCAGCATTTT CASSATYSNQPQHF
TRBJ2-5 NA once TRBV20-1 TGCAGTGCTCTAGCCGGGACAACCGGCGAGACCCAGTACTTC CSALAGTTGETQYF
TRBJ1-2 TRBD1 NA TRBV25-1 TGTGCCAGCAGTGAAATGGGACAGAACTATGGCTACACCTTC CASSEMGQNYGYTF
TRBJ1-3 NA once TRBV29-1 TGCAGCGGGAAGGACACCATATATTTT CSGKDTIYF
TRBJ1-3 NA NA TRBV7-3 TGTGCCAGCAGCCTGACAGTCGGGGGAAACACCATATATTTT CASSLTVGGNTIYF
TRBJ2-7 NA NA TRBV30 TGTGCCTGGAGTGTACAGCGAAGGGCCTACGAGCAGTACTTC CAWSVQRRAYEQYF
TRBJ1-6 TRBD1 NA TRBV20-1 TGCAGTGCTAGAAGAGGACAGGGGTCGAGGGATTCACCCCTCCACTTT CSARRGQGSRDSPLHF
TRBJ2-7 NA NA TRBV10-3 TGTGCCATCAGTGAGTCGAACCACTACGAGCAGTACTTC CAISESNHYEQYF
TRBJ2-5 NA NA TRBV5-1 TGCGCCAGCAACCTGGCGACAAGCCAAGAGACCCAGTACTTC CASNLATSQETQYF
TRBJ1-5 NA NA TRBV15 TGTGCCACCAGCAGATGGGACCGCGAGCTGCCCCAGCATTTT CATSRWDRELPQHF
TRBJ2-7 TRBD1 once TRBV7-8 TGTGCCGGGGGGCAGGGGGCTCTGGAGCAGTACTTC CAGGQGALEQYF
TRBJ2-7 TRBD1 NA TRBV30 TGTGCCTGGAGCGGACAGGGGACCTACGAGCAGTACTTC CAWSGQGTYEQYF